Presented here are 15 T cell receptor beta chains from one specimen sequenced in a study of T cell responses to AZD1222 COVID-19 vaccine. Libraries were prepared by immunoSEQ multiplex PCR; TCRdb keeps only in-frame clonotypes and omits some of them. The data contain roughly 78,000 clones, roughly 80% of them singletons. The starting material was peripheral blood, obtained on day 0 of AZD1222 vaccination. The receptors shown here come from an adult in good health.

This sequence joins TRBV6-1 and TRBJ2-1; D possibly corresponds to TRBD2 (6 bases). This CDR3 spans 19 amino acids. V lost 3 bases, J lost 7 bases, and 28 bases lay in between. Germline V lookup: CDR1 MNHNS, CDR2 SASEGT. CDR3 loop: CASSERGARSAGNQNEQFF. CDR3 coding DNA: TGTGCCAGCAGTGAGAGAGGAGCCCGGTCAGCGGGTAACCAGAATGAGCAGTTCTTC.

The V call is TRBV15, the J call TRBJ2-1, with D possibly matching TRBD2 (6 bases). The V end lost 0 bases, the J end lost 6 bases, and 15 bases lay between the germline ends. This CDR3 has 16 amino acids. Germline V gene lookup returns CDR1 LNHNV and CDR2 YYDKDF (reference sequence). In DNA, the CDR3 is TGTGCCACCAGCAGAGACTCGGGAGTATTGGGCAATGAGCAGTTCTTC. Its protein product is CATSRDSGVLGNEQFF.

The chain is built from TRBV5-6 and TRBJ1-1, with TRBD1 as a possible D gene (5 bases). Trimming cost V 1 base and J 6 bases, with 22 bases left between them. Germline V gene sequence: CDR1 SGHDT, CDR2 YYEEEE. This CDR3 spans 17 amino acids. The CDR3 sequence is CASSLSGQGRIRSEAFF. The CDR3 coding sequence is TGTGCCAGCAGCTTGTCCGGGCAGGGAAGAATTAGGTCTGAAGCTTTCTTT.

This rearrangement joins TRBV30 to TRBJ1-2; D ambiguous. CDR1 and CDR2 from the germline V gene are GTSNPN and SVGIG (reference sequence). The CDR3 has 11 amino acids. The CDR3 bases are TGTGCATCGGAGATCGTGCGGGGCTACACCTTC. Translating gives CASEIVRGYTF.

This rearrangement joins TRBV4-1 to TRBJ2-2; TRBD2 matches at 10 bases. This CDR3 has 15 amino acids. Germline CDR1 is MGHRA and CDR2 is YSYEKL. V lost 5 bases and J lost 1; bases outside the gene matches: 1. CDR3 residues: CASSRTSGNTGELFF. CDR3 DNA sequence: TGCGCCAGCAGCAGGACTAGCGGGAACACCGGGGAGCTGTTTTTT.

The CDR3 loop is CASGVWRRDRDEQYF. CDR3 sequence (DNA): TGTGCTAGTGGGGTTTGGAGGCGGGATAGGGACGAGCAGTACTTC. The J gene is TRBJ2-7, the V gene TRBV12-5, with a possible D match to TRBD2 (6 bases). The length of the CDR3 is 15 residues. Trimming stripped 6 bases from V and 5 bases from J, with 20 bases between. Germline V gene data show CDR1 as LGHNT and CDR2 as FRNRAP.

This sequence joins TRBV3-1 (or the pseudogene TRBV3-2) and TRBJ2-4; either TRBD1 or TRBD2 may supply D (5 bases each). CDR3 length: 14 residues. Germline V gives CDR1 LGHDT, CDR2 YNNKEL (reference sequence). Trimming took 0 bases from V and 6 from J, leaving 9 bases between them. The CDR3 coding sequence is TGTGCCAGCAGCCAAGAAACGGGGCCAAACATTCAGTACTTC. The encoded protein is CASSQETGPNIQYF.

The V gene is TRBV4-1, the J gene TRBJ2-7; 10 bases match TRBD2. V dropped 0 bases and J dropped 4; count of bases not matched to a gene: 0. The CDR3 runs to 14 residues. From germline, CDR1 is MGHRA and CDR2 YSYEKL. Here the CDR3 DNA reads TGCGCCAGCAGCCAAGAACTAGCGGGGTACGAGCAGTACTTC. It specifies CASSQELAGYEQYF.

CDR3 amino acids: CAINSGSADEQFF. CDR3 DNA: TGTGCCATCAATAGCGGGAGTGCAGATGAGCAGTTCTTC. J is TRBJ2-1 and V is TRBV10-3; 9 bases line up with TRBD2. Trimming took 7 bases from V and 8 from J; bases not matched to a gene: 6. The CDR3 extends over 13 amino acids. CDR1 is ENHRY, CDR2 SYGVKD, per germline.

This clone has only a few counts. The chain employs TRBV5-4 and TRBJ2-2, with D unresolved. The CDR3 consists of 14 residues. Germline loops: CDR1 SGHNT, CDR2 YYREEE (reference sequence). V lost 0 bases and J lost 4, with 7 bases in between. Written as DNA, the CDR3 is TGTGCCAGCAGCTTGGGCGCCGCCACCGGGGAGCTGTTTTTT. It yields the protein CASSLGAATGELFF. Combining the CDR3 with reference TRBV5-4 and TRBJ2-2 gives the whole variable domain ETGVTQSPTHLIKTRGQQVTLRCSSQSGHNTVSWYQQALGQGPQFIFQYYREEENGRGNFPPRFSGLQFPNYSSELNVNALELDDSALYLCASSLGAATGELFFGEGSRLTVL.

CDR3 nucleotide sequence: TGTGCCAGTAGCCTGAGCAGCGGGAGGAATGAGCAGTTCTTC. It translates to CASSLSSGRNEQFF. The rearrangement links TRBV19 to TRBJ2-1; 9 bases align to TRBD2. Losses at the gene ends were 6 bases for V and 7 bases for J; bases not matched to a gene: 7. The CDR3 covers 14 residues. Germline V gene lookup returns CDR1 LNHDA and CDR2 SQIVND (reference sequence).

This sequence joins TRBV5-1 and TRBJ2-2; 9 bases align to TRBD2. CDR1 SGHRS and CDR2 YFSETQ come from the germline V gene. This CDR3 region has 16 residues. J lost 4 bases, V lost 3 bases, and 7 bases had no gene match. This CDR3 reads CASSWDSRGGTGELFF. DNA of the CDR3: TGCGCCAGCAGCTGGGACTCGCGGGGGGGCACCGGGGAGCTGTTTTTT.

The rearrangement uses TRBV21-1 and TRBJ2-5; TRBD2, the D gene given by the table, was not confirmed from the DNA. TRBV21-1 is given as a pseudogene. This CDR3 region has 18 residues. This CDR3 is CASSKWGGIGLRQETQYF. The CDR3 DNA is TGTGCCAGCAGCAAATGGGGGGGAATCGGGTTGCGCCAAGAGACCCAGTACTTC.

This chain joins TRBV6-2 or TRBV6-3 and TRBJ2-2; D call uncertain. There are 14 residues in the CDR3. Germline CDR1 and CDR2: MNHEY and SVGEGT. Trimming pared 2 bases from V and 4 bases from J, leaving 8 bases between. This CDR3 reads CASSYGVGTGELFF. The CDR3 DNA follows: TGTGCCAGCAGTTACGGAGTTGGCACCGGGGAGCTGTTTTTT.

The rearrangement links TRBV6-5 to TRBJ1-5, with TRBD1 matching over 7 bases. The CDR3 loop spans 13 amino acids. Trimming cost V 5 bases and J 5 bases; bases outside gene matches: 3. Germline V gene data show CDR1 as MNHEY and CDR2 as SVGAGI. The CDR3 region has the DNA TGTGCCAGCAGTCGAGACAGGGATCAGCCCCAGCATTTT. Amino acids: CASSRDRDQPQHF.